The clone carrying this T cell receptor (beta chain) showed up just a few times. Individual cDNA molecules had unique molecular identifiers attached to them by the library. MiXCR, applied by TCRdb to the RACE reads, yields one record per CDR3 protein. Among 150,000 to 200,000 distinct CDR3 sequences listed, more than 14% were seen once. Germline V gene lookup returns CDR1 DFQATT and CDR2 SNEGSKA (reference sequence). V shed 1 base and J shed 2 bases, with 18 bases lying between them. This CDR3 has 16 amino acids. This sample is drawn from a study of human T cells and chemical hapten exposure. Across the study: Diphenylcyclopropenone doses were given weekly to the scalps of patients across the roughly 24-week study.

Time point described: patch test 1, 2 weeks after DPC sensitization. The treatment here: therapeutic diphenylcyclopropenone sensitization with weekly scalp DPC. The chain recombines TRBV20-1 with TRBJ2-7; D is possibly TRBD1 (5 bases). The specimen comprised whole blood, sampled in connection with sensitization to the hapten diphenylcyclopropenone (DPC). The TCR was taken from a woman in her twenties or thirties with alopecia areata. Some clones in this sample may be carry-over from other donors' samples. This CDR3 reads CSARATGWGRTYEQYF. The CDR3 DNA reads as TGCAGTGCTAGAGCCACCGGTTGGGGCCGGACCTACGAGCAGTACTTC.